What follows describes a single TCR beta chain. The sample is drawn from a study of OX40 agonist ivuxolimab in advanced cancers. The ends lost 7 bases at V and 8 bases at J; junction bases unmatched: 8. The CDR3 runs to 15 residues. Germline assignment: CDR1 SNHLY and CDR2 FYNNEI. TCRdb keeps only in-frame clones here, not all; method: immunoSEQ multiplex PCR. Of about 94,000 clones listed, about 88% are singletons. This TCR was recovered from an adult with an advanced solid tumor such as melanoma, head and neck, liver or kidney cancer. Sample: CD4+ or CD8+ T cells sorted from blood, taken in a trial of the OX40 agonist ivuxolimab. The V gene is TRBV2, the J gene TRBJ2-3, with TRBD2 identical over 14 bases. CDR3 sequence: CASTSGLAGVGTQYF. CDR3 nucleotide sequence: TGTGCCAGCACCTCGGGACTAGCGGGGGTTGGTACGCAGTATTTT. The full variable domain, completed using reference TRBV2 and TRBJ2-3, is EPEVTQTPSHQVTQMGQEVILRCVPISNHLYFYWYRQILGQKVEFLVSFYNNEISEKSEIFDDQFSVERPDGSNFTLKIRSTKLEDSAMYFCASTSGLAGVGTQYFGPGTRLTVL.